A single sample gave rise to the 20 T cell receptor beta chains below, sequenced in a study of shared clonotypes between healthy human individuals. Cells designated naive CD8 were CD45RO-negative and were positively selected for CCR7, with terminally differentiated effector memory CD45RA+ cells excluded. Assay used: immunoSEQ multiplex PCR; TCRdb lists only in-frame clones, some missing. The sample consists of around 600,000 clones, 95% of them appearing once. Specimen: naive CD8+ T cells sorted from blood. The origin of the receptors is a woman between 25 and 40 years old in good health.

The chain couples TRBV6-4 to TRBJ2-3; D gene ambiguous. V was shortened by 3 bases and J by 2 bases, with 12 bases between the two germline ends. CDR1 MRHNA and CDR2 SNTAGT come from the germline V gene. The CDR3 has 15 residues. CDR3 DNA: TGTGCCAGCAGTGAGCGTCACGGAGCCACAGATACGCAGTATTTT. Residues: CASSERHGATDTQYF.

V usage is TRBV19 and J usage is TRBJ2-7; the match to TRBD2 covers 11 bases. This CDR3 is built from 14 residues. The V and J ends lost 4 bases and 2 bases, in that order; junction bases with no gene match: 1. The germline CDR1 and CDR2 sequences are LNHDA and SQIVND (reference sequence). The chain's CDR3 is CASSRLAGPYEQYF. The CDR3 DNA reads TGTGCCAGTAGTAGACTAGCGGGGCCCTACGAGCAGTACTTC.

The chain uses TRBV7-6 and TRBJ2-7; possible D gene TRBD1, 5 bases. Trimming removed 5 bases from V and 2 bases from J, with 10 bases in between. This CDR3 is 13 amino acids long. In germline, CDR1 is SGHVS, CDR2 FNYEAQ. CDR3 protein: CASSEDTTYEQYF. The CDR3 DNA sequence: TGTGCCAGCAGCGAGGACACGACCTACGAGCAGTACTTC. Complete variable domain (other parts from reference TRBV7-6 and TRBJ2-7): GAGVSQSPRYKVTKRGQDVALRCDPISGHVSLYWYRQALGQGPEFLTYFNYEAQQDKSGLPNDRFSAERPEGSISTLTIQRTEQRDSAMYRCASSEDTTYEQYFGPGTRLTVT.

This rearrangement joins TRBV28 to TRBJ2-7; D remains unclear. V lost 7 bases, J lost 4 bases, and 11 bases lay in between. The CDR3 length is 12 residues. CDR1 MDHEN and CDR2 SYDVKM come from the germline V gene. CDR3 residues: CASKERGYEQYF. DNA for the CDR3: TGTGCCAGCAAAGAAAGAGGTTACGAGCAGTACTTC. The entire variable domain, with the rest obtained from reference TRBV28 and TRBJ2-7, is as follows: DVKVTQSSRYLVKRTGEKVFLECVQDMDHENMFWYRQDPGLGLRLIYFSYDVKMKEKGDIPEGYSVSREKKERFSLILESASTNQTSMYLCASKERGYEQYFGPGTRLTVT.

The rearrangement joins TRBV11-2 to TRBJ2-7; D not certain. There are 15 residues in the CDR3. Germline V gene sequence: CDR1 SGHAT, CDR2 FQNNGV. With 5 bases removed from V and 2 bases from J, the gap between germline ends came to 16 bases. CDR3 amino acids: CASSKGWAEAYEQYF. For the CDR3, the DNA is TGTGCCAGCAGCAAGGGCTGGGCGGAAGCCTACGAGCAGTACTTC.

This clone was detected a few times. The chain has TRBV2 and TRBJ2-7; weak D call: TRBD2 (5 bases). V was shortened by 1 base and J by 5 bases, with 15 bases between the two germline ends. This CDR3 is 15 amino acids long. CDR1 is SNHLY and CDR2 is FYNNEI in the germline V gene. In nucleotides, the CDR3 is TGTGCCAGCAGTGAAGGAACTCTCCGGGGAGACGAGCAGTACTTC. It translates to CASSEGTLRGDEQYF.

This rearrangement joins TRBV7-8 to TRBJ2-2, with 8 positions matching TRBD2. The CDR3 extends over 15 amino acids. The V gene end was trimmed by 4 bases and the J gene end by 7 bases; junction bases not matched to a gene: 8. CDR1 is SGHVS and CDR2 is FQNEAQ in the germline V gene. The DNA for the CDR3 is TGTGCCAGCAGCTACTGGACTAGCTTGGGCGGGGAGCTGTTTTTT. Its translation: CASSYWTSLGGELFF.

The chain employs TRBV7-9 and TRBJ2-7; the match to TRBD1 covers 8 bases. V shed 5 bases and J 5 bases; nucleotides not matched to a gene: 8. The CDR3 contains 14 residues. CDR1 and CDR2 from the germline V gene are SEHNR and FQNEAQ (reference sequence). This CDR3 reads CASSEAQGANEQYF. In DNA form, the CDR3 reads TGTGCCAGCAGCGAGGCCCAGGGGGCCAACGAGCAGTACTTC.

CDR3 in DNA: TGTGCCAGCATCCGCTCTAACACAGATACGCAGTATTTT. This encodes CASIRSNTDTQYF. The rearrangement uses TRBV5-6 and TRBJ2-3; no firm D call. Trimming shortened V by 6 bases and J by 2 bases, and 10 bases separated the two germline ends. The germline V gene encodes CDR1 SGHDT and CDR2 YYEEEE. CDR3 size: 13 residues.

The chain has TRBV5-6 and TRBJ2-7, with a tentative D call TRBD1 (5 bases). CDR1 and CDR2 (germline): SGHDT, YYEEEE. The CDR3 has 15 amino acids. V lost 4 bases and J 2 bases, leaving 16 bases between the germline ends. The DNA of the CDR3 is TGTGCCAGCAGCAAAGGGGCCTCCCCCGCCTACGAGCAGTACTTC. Translated: CASSKGASPAYEQYF.

The chain employs TRBV27 and TRBJ2-1, with 8 positions matching TRBD2. Germline V CDR1 and CDR2: MNHEY, SMNVEV (reference sequence). The CDR3 loop spans 21 amino acids. The ends lost 5 bases at V and 1 base at J; junction bases unmatched: 22. The CDR3 is CASSPGSVPSGGVWSYNEQFF. Written as DNA, the CDR3 is TGTGCCAGCAGTCCGGGTAGCGTCCCCTCCGGGGGGGTATGGTCCTACAATGAGCAGTTCTTC.

The rearrangement links TRBV7-3 to TRBJ2-7, with D hard to call. Trimming stripped 5 bases from V and 3 bases from J, with 14 bases between. Per the germline V gene, CDR1 is SGHTA and CDR2 is FQGTGA. This CDR3 comprises 14 residues. For the CDR3, the DNA is TGTGCCAGCAGCCCGCCGGTGGCTGACTACGAGCAGTACTTC. Its translation is CASSPPVADYEQYF.

The V call is TRBV27, the J call TRBJ2-2; TRBD2 matches 9 bases. The CDR3 covers 20 residues. V gave up 3 bases and J gave up 6 bases; unmatched junction bases: 20. The germline V gene has CDR1 MNHEY and CDR2 SMNVEV (reference sequence). The CDR3 coding sequence is TGTGCCAGCAGTTTCGGAGAGACCGGGACTAGCTCCGTTGTGGCCGGGGAGCTGTTTTTT. Translating it yields CASSFGETGTSSVVAGELFF.

V is TRBV10-2 and J is TRBJ2-1; no clear D. The CDR3 totals 14 residues. Germline values: CDR1 WSHSY, CDR2 SAAADI. V lost 10 bases to trimming and J lost 6 bases, with 19 bases between them. The CDR3 nucleotides are TGCGCCACAGCGTCCCATCCCCCCCGCAATGAGCAGTTCTTC. Its protein is CATASHPPRNEQFF.

The genes are TRBV4-2 and TRBJ2-6; 8 nucleotides align to TRBD2. Germline lookup yields CDR1 LGHNA and CDR2 YNFKEQ. CDR3 length: 20 residues. The junction had 11 bases not matched to a gene; V was cut back by 1 base and J by 0 bases. DNA for the CDR3: TGTGCCAGCAGCCAAGGTGTGTCACTAGCGGAAATCTCTGGGGCCAACGTCCTGACTTTC. This codes for CASSQGVSLAEISGANVLTF.

Concerning this clone itself: This specimen includes other DNA sequences encoding the same CDR3. Here the CDR3 DNA reads TGTGCCAGCAGCCCAAGGGGGAACACTGAAGCTTTCTTT. Translation: CASSPRGNTEAFF. V is TRBV28 and J is TRBJ1-1; D perhaps matches TRBD1 (5 bases). V was shortened by 6 bases and J by 1 base, with 9 bases between the two germline ends. Germline V CDR1 and CDR2: MDHEN, SYDVKM. The CDR3 loop spans 13 amino acids.

This clone was seen a handful of times. V usage is TRBV2 and J usage is TRBJ1-1; D uncertain. V lost 3 bases to trimming and J lost 3 bases, with 5 bases between them. In germline, CDR1 is SNHLY, CDR2 FYNNEI. There are 12 residues in the CDR3. The CDR3 DNA is TGTGCCAGCAGTGAGATAGACACTGAAGCTTTCTTT. This sequence encodes CASSEIDTEAFF.

The gene calls are TRBV5-1 and TRBJ2-7; 10 bases agree with TRBD2. The CDR3 totals 15 residues. Germline lookup yields CDR1 SGHRS and CDR2 YFSETQ. J lost 2 bases, V lost 4 bases, and 6 bases had no gene match. The CDR3 spells CASSDGLAETYEQYF. CDR3 in DNA: TGCGCCAGCAGCGACGGACTAGCGGAGACCTACGAGCAGTACTTC.

This sequence joins TRBV5-6 and TRBJ1-5, with D possibly matching TRBD1 (5 bases). The ends were cut back, 0 bases at V and 0 bases at J, with 13 bases in the middle. Germline lookup yields CDR1 SGHDT and CDR2 YYEEEE. This CDR3 comprises 17 residues. CDR3 coding DNA: TGTGCCAGCAGCTTGGGGGGACGACAGCATAGCAATCAGCCCCAGCATTTT. Protein sequence: CASSLGGRQHSNQPQHF.

The chain recombines TRBV27 with TRBJ2-5; 9 nucleotides match TRBD2. CDR3 size: 15 residues. With V trimmed by 4 bases and J by 4 bases, 7 bases remained unmatched. The germline V gene has CDR1 MNHEY and CDR2 SMNVEV (reference sequence). CDR3 DNA: TGTGCCAGCAGTTGGGCGGGAGGGCCAGGAGAGACCCAGTACTTC. Its translation is CASSWAGGPGETQYF.